A selection of T cell receptor beta chains follows, all from one sample in a study of CD8 T cells in Susac syndrome. TCRdb analysed the immunoSEQ multiplex PCR reads with MiXCR anew, one entry per CDR3 protein. The data show 150,000 to 160,000 distinct CDR3 sequences, roughly 95% seen once. Sequencing was performed on CD8+ T cells from PBMCs. The receptors derive from a human donor with multiple sclerosis. Each CDR3 is given with its conserved first and last residue. The D gene is left open where the match is weak. The size of a clone is reported for some rows only, either as once, few or many, or as a class for expanded clones.

clone_size: NA
d_call: TRBD1
j_call: TRBJ1-3
v_call: TRBV9
cdr3_aa: CASSPSRQGEAVGNTIYF
cdr3_nt: TGTGCCAGCAGCCCCAGCCGACAGGGGGAAGCGGTTGGAAACACCATATATTTT

clone_size: NA
d_call: TRBD1
j_call: TRBJ2-7
v_call: TRBV9
cdr3_aa: CASSLGAGGNEQYF
cdr3_nt: TGTGCCAGCAGCTTAGGTGCAGGGGGCAACGAGCAGTACTTC

clone_size: NA
d_call: NA
j_call: TRBJ2-6
v_call: TRBV11-1
cdr3_aa: CASSPNLSGANVLTF
cdr3_nt: TGTGCCAGCAGCCCGAACCTTTCTGGGGCCAACGTCCTGACTTTC

clone_size: NA
d_call: NA
j_call: TRBJ2-7
v_call: TRBV20-1
cdr3_aa: CSARDEDRLYEQYF
cdr3_nt: TGCAGTGCTAGAGATGAGGACAGACTCTACGAGCAGTACTTC

clone_size: NA
d_call: NA
j_call: TRBJ2-7
v_call: TRBV19
cdr3_aa: CASSAGGEQYF
cdr3_nt: TGTGCCAGCAGTGCAGGCGGCGAGCAGTACTTC

clone_size: once
d_call: NA
j_call: TRBJ2-1
v_call: TRBV7-9
cdr3_aa: CAGEDSSSYNEQFF
cdr3_nt: TGTGCCGGAGAGGACAGTAGCTCCTACAATGAGCAGTTCTTC

clone_size: NA
d_call: TRBD2
j_call: TRBJ2-5
v_call: TRBV12-3/TRBV12-4
cdr3_aa: CASSLIGSGGDQETQYF
cdr3_nt: TGTGCCAGCAGTTTGATAGGTAGCGGGGGTGACCAAGAGACCCAGTACTTC

clone_size: NA
d_call: NA
j_call: TRBJ2-2
v_call: TRBV12-3/TRBV12-4
cdr3_aa: CASSLALGGDTGELFF
cdr3_nt: TGTGCCAGCAGTTTAGCGCTGGGAGGAGACACCGGGGAGCTGTTTTTT

clone_size: NA
d_call: NA
j_call: TRBJ2-3
v_call: TRBV25-1
cdr3_aa: CASSERVNTRTDTQYF
cdr3_nt: TGTGCCAGCAGTGAGCGGGTGAACACGCGGACAGATACGCAGTATTTT

clone_size: NA
d_call: NA
j_call: TRBJ2-1
v_call: TRBV20-1
cdr3_aa: CSASQRGDGEFF
cdr3_nt: TGCAGTGCTTCTCAGCGCGGTGACGGGGAGTTCTTC

clone_size: NA
d_call: NA
j_call: TRBJ2-1
v_call: TRBV27
cdr3_aa: CASSTPNEQFF
cdr3_nt: TGTGCCAGCAGCACTCCGAATGAGCAGTTCTTC

clone_size: NA
d_call: TRBD2
j_call: TRBJ2-3
v_call: TRBV9
cdr3_aa: CASSTSPAGGDTDTQYF
cdr3_nt: TGTGCCAGCAGCACCAGCCCAGCGGGGGGGGACACAGATACGCAGTATTTT

clone_size: NA
d_call: NA
j_call: TRBJ2-2
v_call: TRBV30
cdr3_aa: CAWSPGPNTGELFF
cdr3_nt: TGTGCCTGGAGCCCGGGCCCTAACACCGGGGAGCTGTTTTTT

clone_size: NA
d_call: NA
j_call: TRBJ1-4
v_call: TRBV27
cdr3_aa: CASKGGPWPSNEKLFF
cdr3_nt: TGTGCCAGCAAGGGTGGGCCGTGGCCGTCTAATGAAAAACTGTTTTTT

clone_size: NA
d_call: NA
j_call: TRBJ1-2
v_call: TRBV13
cdr3_aa: CASSLGEGQPAYGYTF
cdr3_nt: TGTGCCAGCAGCTTAGGGGAAGGACAGCCGGCCTATGGCTACACCTTC

clone_size: NA
d_call: NA
j_call: TRBJ2-7
v_call: TRBV27
cdr3_aa: CASSLAITYEQYF
cdr3_nt: TGTGCCAGCAGTTTAGCCATTACCTACGAGCAGTACTTC

clone_size: NA
d_call: NA
j_call: TRBJ1-1
v_call: TRBV9
cdr3_aa: CASSEPGTENTEAFF
cdr3_nt: TGTGCCAGCAGTGAACCCGGGACGGAGAACACTGAAGCTTTCTTT

clone_size: NA
d_call: NA
j_call: TRBJ2-4
v_call: TRBV20-1
cdr3_aa: CSARSRDFGNIQYF
cdr3_nt: TGCAGTGCTAGGAGCCGCGACTTTGGAAACATTCAGTACTTC

clone_size: NA
d_call: TRBD2
j_call: TRBJ2-5
v_call: TRBV20-1
cdr3_aa: CSAASSGGLQETQYF
cdr3_nt: TGCAGTGCAGCCTCTAGCGGGGGTCTCCAAGAGACCCAGTACTTC

clone_size: NA
d_call: NA
j_call: TRBJ2-3
v_call: TRBV20-1
cdr3_aa: CSARVSGAGFLDTQYF
cdr3_nt: TGCAGTGCTAGAGTTTCTGGGGCAGGGTTTCTAGATACGCAGTATTTT

clone_size: NA
d_call: NA
j_call: TRBJ1-4
v_call: TRBV9
cdr3_aa: CASSVRQDATNEKLFF
cdr3_nt: TGTGCCAGCAGCGTTCGACAGGACGCAACTAATGAAAAACTGTTTTTT

clone_size: once
d_call: NA
j_call: TRBJ2-7
v_call: TRBV30
cdr3_aa: CAWSGFNFSYEQYF
cdr3_nt: TGTGCCTGGTCAGGGTTTAACTTCTCCTACGAGCAGTACTTC

clone_size: NA
d_call: NA
j_call: TRBJ2-1
v_call: TRBV12-5
cdr3_aa: CASLRGNEQFF
cdr3_nt: TGTGCTAGCCTGAGAGGGAATGAGCAGTTCTTC

clone_size: NA
d_call: NA
j_call: TRBJ2-2
v_call: TRBV27
cdr3_aa: CASSLNLRWLRGTGELFF
cdr3_nt: TGTGCCAGCAGTTTAAACCTCCGTTGGCTTAGGGGCACCGGGGAGCTGTTTTTT

clone_size: NA
d_call: TRBD2
j_call: TRBJ2-1
v_call: TRBV7-2
cdr3_aa: CASGINPTSEYNEQFF
cdr3_nt: TGTGCCAGCGGCATCAACCCGACTAGCGAGTACAATGAGCAGTTCTTC

clone_size: NA
d_call: TRBD1
j_call: TRBJ1-1
v_call: TRBV18
cdr3_aa: CASSQGTADGTEAFF
cdr3_nt: TGTGCCAGCTCACAAGGGACAGCCGATGGCACTGAAGCTTTCTTT

clone_size: NA
d_call: NA
j_call: TRBJ2-5
v_call: TRBV6-5
cdr3_aa: CASSSLGETQYF
cdr3_nt: TGTGCCAGCAGCTCCTTGGGAGAGACCCAGTACTTC

clone_size: NA
d_call: TRBD1
j_call: TRBJ1-2
v_call: TRBV27
cdr3_aa: CASSLGTASYGYTF
cdr3_nt: TGTGCCAGCAGTCTCGGGACAGCTTCCTATGGCTACACCTTC

clone_size: once
d_call: TRBD1
j_call: TRBJ2-1
v_call: TRBV19
cdr3_aa: CASSVDRGENQYNEQFF
cdr3_nt: TGTGCCAGTAGTGTTGACAGGGGTGAGAACCAATACAATGAGCAGTTCTTC

clone_size: NA
d_call: TRBD1
j_call: TRBJ2-5
v_call: TRBV30
cdr3_aa: CAVPGQLKETQYF
cdr3_nt: TGTGCCGTACCGGGACAGCTTAAAGAGACCCAGTACTTC

clone_size: NA
d_call: NA
j_call: TRBJ2-1
v_call: TRBV7-9
cdr3_aa: CASGPRDEQFF
cdr3_nt: TGTGCCAGCGGCCCCAGGGATGAGCAGTTCTTC

clone_size: NA
d_call: NA
j_call: TRBJ2-1
v_call: TRBV27
cdr3_aa: CASTNRDSTYNEQFF
cdr3_nt: TGTGCCAGCACCAACCGGGACTCCACCTACAATGAGCAGTTCTTC

clone_size: NA
d_call: NA
j_call: TRBJ2-3
v_call: TRBV27
cdr3_aa: CASRDRPTDTQYF
cdr3_nt: TGTGCCAGCAGGGACAGACCCACAGATACGCAGTATTTT

clone_size: NA
d_call: TRBD1
j_call: TRBJ2-2
v_call: TRBV15
cdr3_aa: CATSRDGDRAGSGELFF
cdr3_nt: TGTGCCACCAGCAGAGATGGGGACAGGGCTGGCTCCGGGGAGCTGTTTTTT

clone_size: NA
d_call: NA
j_call: TRBJ1-5
v_call: TRBV27
cdr3_aa: CASSLEAGMPNQPQHF
cdr3_nt: TGTGCCAGCAGTTTAGAGGCGGGTATGCCCAATCAGCCCCAGCATTTT

clone_size: NA
d_call: TRBD1
j_call: TRBJ2-7
v_call: TRBV27
cdr3_aa: CASSLVGTGTYEQYF
cdr3_nt: TGTGCCAGCAGTTTAGTCGGGACAGGGACCTACGAGCAGTACTTC

clone_size: NA
d_call: TRBD2
j_call: TRBJ2-5
v_call: TRBV6-1
cdr3_aa: CASSLLASGYQETQYF
cdr3_nt: TGTGCCAGCAGCCTACTGGCTAGCGGGTACCAAGAGACCCAGTACTTC

clone_size: NA
d_call: TRBD1
j_call: TRBJ2-2
v_call: TRBV29-1
cdr3_aa: CSVGGQDGTGELFF
cdr3_nt: TGCAGCGTTGGCGGACAGGACGGCACCGGGGAGCTGTTTTTT

clone_size: once
d_call: NA
j_call: TRBJ2-1
v_call: TRBV5-1
cdr3_aa: CASSFTAGPPLFNEQFF
cdr3_nt: TGCGCCAGCAGCTTTACCGCCGGGCCGCCCCTTTTCAATGAGCAGTTCTTC

clone_size: NA
d_call: NA
j_call: TRBJ2-1
v_call: TRBV14
cdr3_aa: CASSQVYGNEQFF
cdr3_nt: TGTGCCAGCAGCCAAGTTTATGGCAATGAGCAGTTCTTC

clone_size: NA
d_call: NA
j_call: TRBJ2-5
v_call: TRBV9
cdr3_aa: CASSVDSRETQYF
cdr3_nt: TGTGCCAGCAGCGTGGATAGCCGAGAGACCCAGTACTTC

clone_size: NA
d_call: NA
j_call: TRBJ1-1
v_call: TRBV6-5
cdr3_aa: CASRQGWDTEAFF
cdr3_nt: TGTGCCAGCAGACAGGGTTGGGACACTGAAGCTTTCTTT

clone_size: once
d_call: NA
j_call: TRBJ1-5
v_call: TRBV20-1
cdr3_aa: CSATLTGSDSNQPQHF
cdr3_nt: TGCAGTGCCACTCTCACAGGGTCGGATAGCAATCAGCCCCAGCATTTT

clone_size: NA
d_call: NA
j_call: TRBJ1-1
v_call: TRBV30
cdr3_aa: CAWGRTNTEAFF
cdr3_nt: TGTGCCTGGGGGCGGACGAACACTGAAGCTTTCTTT

clone_size: NA
d_call: TRBD1
j_call: TRBJ2-5
v_call: TRBV20-1
cdr3_aa: CSATGTGEETQYF
cdr3_nt: TGCAGTGCTACCGGGACAGGAGAAGAGACCCAGTACTTC

clone_size: NA
d_call: TRBD2
j_call: TRBJ2-7
v_call: TRBV5-4
cdr3_aa: CASSFQGGAHEQYF
cdr3_nt: TGTGCCAGCAGCTTTCAGGGAGGGGCCCACGAGCAGTACTTC

clone_size: NA
d_call: NA
j_call: TRBJ1-2
v_call: TRBV29-1
cdr3_aa: CSVEFARAYGYTF
cdr3_nt: TGCAGCGTTGAATTTGCCAGGGCCTATGGCTACACCTTC

clone_size: NA
d_call: TRBD2
j_call: TRBJ2-5
v_call: TRBV7-9
cdr3_aa: CASSPPASGVANSETQYF
cdr3_nt: TGTGCCAGCAGCCCCCCGGCTAGCGGGGTCGCCAATTCAGAGACCCAGTACTTC

clone_size: NA
d_call: NA
j_call: TRBJ2-3
v_call: TRBV9
cdr3_aa: CASSVDPDTQYF
cdr3_nt: TGTGCCAGCAGCGTGGACCCGGATACGCAGTATTTT

clone_size: NA
d_call: NA
j_call: TRBJ1-2
v_call: TRBV9
cdr3_aa: CASSGRPPDYGYTF
cdr3_nt: TGTGCCAGCAGCGGCAGGCCTCCTGACTATGGCTACACCTTC

clone_size: NA
d_call: NA
j_call: TRBJ2-7
v_call: TRBV12-3/TRBV12-4
cdr3_aa: CASSSLMNYEQYF
cdr3_nt: TGTGCCAGCAGTTCCCTGATGAACTACGAGCAGTACTTC